The 10 T cell receptor beta chains presented below share a single source sample, sequenced in a study of OX40 agonist ivuxolimab in advanced cancers. Sequenced by immunoSEQ multiplex PCR; TCRdb stores in-frame clones only, minus some. The sample includes about 100,000 clones, over 75% seen only once; the top ten take 0.15% to 0.2%. The sequencing here drew on CD4+ or CD8+ T cells sorted from blood, taken in a trial of the OX40 agonist ivuxolimab. These receptors were obtained from an adult with an advanced solid tumor such as melanoma, head and neck, liver or kidney cancer.

V usage is TRBV5-1 and J usage is TRBJ1-2; 12 nucleotides match TRBD1. Trimming removed 2 bases from V and 7 bases from J; junction bases left unmatched: 6. The CDR3 consists of 15 residues. Germline CDR1 reads SGHRS; CDR2 reads YFSETQ. DNA for the CDR3: TGCGCCAGCAGCTTCTCGGGACAGGGGGCGGGTGGCTACACCTTC. It codes for CASSFSGQGAGGYTF.

This chain links TRBV5-6 with TRBJ2-2; 10 bases are shared with TRBD2. The V segment lost 0 bases and the J segment 6 bases; nucleotides outside the gene matches: 8. This CDR3 has 17 amino acids. The germline V gene has CDR1 SGHDT and CDR2 YYEEEE. The CDR3 sequence: CASSLGGPAGGAGELFF. The CDR3 coding sequence is TGTGCCAGCAGCTTGGGCGGCCCAGCGGGGGGGGCCGGGGAGCTGTTTTTT.

The rearrangement links TRBV7-8 to TRBJ2-3; D possibly corresponds to TRBD1 (5 bases). The CDR3 runs 14 residues. CDR1 and CDR2 from the germline V gene are SGHVS and FQNEAQ. V dropped 2 bases and J dropped 2 bases, with 8 bases sitting between them. CDR3 DNA sequence: TGTGCCAGCAGCTTAAGGGGAAACACAGATACGCAGTATTTT. Amino acid sequence: CASSLRGNTDTQYF.

This sequence joins TRBV5-1 and TRBJ1-2; the match to TRBD1 covers 9 bases. With 0 bases clipped from V and 6 bases from J, the junction kept 15 bases outside the gene matches. CDR1 is SGHRS and CDR2 is YFSETQ in the germline V gene. The CDR3 runs 18 residues. The CDR3 is CASSLEGTGTAGKDGYTF. CDR3 DNA: TGCGCCAGCAGCTTGGAGGGGACAGGGACGGCCGGCAAGGATGGCTACACCTTC.

A few counts support this clone. One end of the junction is discordant with germline, which a read error may explain. The chain employs TRBV5-1 and TRBJ1-2, with D unclear. CDR3 length: 13 amino acids. The germline CDR1 and CDR2 sequences are SGHRS and YFSETQ. CDR3 sequence reads: CASRLAIGYGYTF. CDR3 DNA: TGCGCCAGCAGGTTGGCCATAGGCTATGGCTACACCTTC.

The V gene is TRBV5-6, the J gene TRBJ2-1, with 11 bases lining up with TRBD1. After removal of 4 bases from V and 10 bases from J, the junction contained 7 bases not matched to a gene. This CDR3 has 14 residues. From germline, CDR1 is SGHDT and CDR2 YYEEEE. The CDR3 loop reads CASSTGTGGREQFF. CDR3 sequence (DNA): TGTGCCAGCAGCACCGGGACAGGGGGTAGGGAGCAGTTCTTC.

The chain couples TRBV5-1 to TRBJ1-4, with TRBD1 matching 10 bases. The germline V gene encodes CDR1 SGHRS and CDR2 YFSETQ. There are 14 residues in the CDR3. The V gene end was trimmed by 4 bases and the J gene end by 5 bases; junction bases not matched to a gene: 2. The CDR3 reads CASSRDRGNEKLFF. The CDR3 DNA reads TGCGCCAGCAGCAGGGACAGGGGAAATGAAAAACTGTTTTTT.

A remark on this clone: A junction end diverges from the germline sequence, so it may reflect a read error. This chain joins TRBV11-2 and TRBJ1-2; 7 bases match TRBD1. The CDR3 totals 13 residues. From germline, CDR1 is SGHAT and CDR2 FQNNGV. CDR3 nucleotides: TGTGCCAGCAGTTTAGACAGGGCGGGCGGCTACACCTTC. Amino acid sequence: CASSLDRAGGYTF.

This sequence joins TRBV7-8 and TRBJ2-2, with 7 bases that match TRBD1. CDR1 is SGHVS, CDR2 FQNEAQ, per germline. The CDR3 runs to 15 residues. The ends lost 10 bases at V and 4 bases at J; junction bases unmatched: 12. The CDR3 region is CATTRASGGTGELFF. The CDR3 DNA reads TGTGCCACCACGAGGGCGTCAGGGGGCACCGGGGAGCTGTTTTTT.

The chain couples TRBV7-9 to TRBJ2-7; D unresolved. In germline, CDR1 is SEHNR, CDR2 FQNEAQ (reference sequence). With 4 bases removed from V and 2 bases from J, the gap between germline ends came to 3 bases. This CDR3 region has 11 residues. The CDR3 DNA sequence: TGTGCCAGCAGCTCCACCTACGAGCAGTACTTC. Its translation is CASSSTYEQYF.